The 27 T cell receptor beta chains presented below share a single source sample, sequenced in a study of T and B cells in COVID-19 patients. TRB rearrangements were amplified by multiplex PCR with BIOMED2 TRB-A/B primers. TCRdb called the multiplex PCR reads again in MiXCR, with one record for every CDR3 protein. The table has 9,900 or so distinct CDR3 sequences, 28% seen once; the top ten hold under 35%. TRB was amplified from approximately 250-480 ng of blood genomic DNA. The specimen sequenced was blood. The receptor set was obtained from a human donor who had recovered from COVID-19.

This clonotype has just a few counts. This chain links TRBV18 with TRBJ2-5, with 12 bases lining up with TRBD2. With 3 bases clipped from V and 1 base from J, the junction kept 6 bases outside the gene matches. CDR1 is KGHSH, CDR2 LQKENI, per germline. The CDR3 has 17 residues. The CDR3 region is CASSPPGLAGPQETQYF. CDR3 coding DNA: TGTGCCAGCTCACCTCCCGGACTAGCGGGACCCCAAGAGACCCAGTACTTC. The entire variable domain, with the rest obtained from reference TRBV18 and TRBJ2-5, is as follows: NAGVMQNPRHLVRRRGQEARLRCSPMKGHSHVYWYRQLPEEGLKFMVYLQKENIIDESGMPKERFSAEFPKEGPSILRIQQVVRGDSAAYFCASSPPGLAGPQETQYFGPGTRLLVL.

With regard to this clonotype: One end of the junction varies from germline; a read error may be responsible. V and J are TRBV5-3 and TRBJ1-3; possibly TRBD1 for D (6 bases). TRBV5-3 is annotated as an ORF whose role is uncertain. This CDR3 region has 15 residues. CDR3 in DNA: TGTGCCAGCAGCTTCTCGGACAGCTCTGGAAACACCATATATTTT. Translated: CASSFSDSSGNTIYF.

This clonotype was detected only a few times. This chain links TRBV11-1 with TRBJ2-7; weak D call: TRBD1 (6 bases). Germline CDR1 and CDR2: SGHAT and FQDESV (reference sequence). V lost 2 bases to trimming and J lost 3 bases, with 11 bases between them. The CDR3 has 14 residues. DNA for the CDR3: TGTGCCAGCAGCTTACGAAGGACAGTCTACGAGCAGTACTTC. This codes for CASSLRRTVYEQYF.

The V and J genes are TRBV19 and TRBJ2-7; 7 positions agree with TRBD1. The CDR3 extends over 14 amino acids. The germline V gene encodes CDR1 LNHDA and CDR2 SQIVND (reference sequence). V trimming: 2 bases; J trimming: 2 bases; junction bases outside the gene matches: 3. The CDR3 DNA sequence: TGTGCCAGTAGTATAAGACAGGGCGCCTACGAGCAGTACTTC. Protein sequence: CASSIRQGAYEQYF. The variable domain in full, with the rest retrieved from reference TRBV19 and TRBJ2-7, is DGGITQSPKYLFRKEGQNVTLSCEQNLNHDAMYWYRQDPGQGLRLIYYSQIVNDFQKGDIAEGYSVSREKKESFPLTVTSAQKNPTAFYLCASSIRQGAYEQYFGPGTRLTVT.

The chain employs TRBV7-9 and TRBJ1-1; D is uncertain. The CDR3 totals 12 residues. Germline CDR1 SEHNR, CDR2 FQNEAQ (reference sequence). V was cut by 5 bases and J by 7 bases, with 11 bases left in between. The CDR3 DNA reads as TGTGCCAGCAGCCTAGAGGCCGGTGAAGCTTTCTTT. Translated: CASSLEAGEAFF.

This clonotype was recorded at least ten times. The chain links TRBV27 to TRBJ1-6; a weak D match, TRBD1 (6 bases). CDR1 MNHEY and CDR2 SMNVEV come from the germline V gene (reference sequence). The ends were cut back, 7 bases at V and 11 bases at J, with 24 bases in the middle. There are 16 residues in the CDR3. CDR3 bases: TGTGCCAGCATTGAACAGGGAGGGATGGCTTTGGCACCCCTCCACTTT. This sequence encodes CASIEQGGMALAPLHF.

This clonotype was seen a few times. This chain joins TRBV12-3 or TRBV12-4 and TRBJ2-1, with TRBD2 matching over 8 bases. V lost 2 bases and J lost 4; bases outside the gene matches: 4. The CDR3 length is 15 residues. CDR3 in DNA: TGTGCCAGCAGTTTAACGGGAGGGCCTTACAATGAGCAGTTCTTC. Translation: CASSLTGGPYNEQFF.

The chain carries TRBV6-5 and TRBJ2-3; 10 nucleotides line up with TRBD1. The CDR3 is 18 amino acids. Trimming removed 0 bases from V and 5 bases from J; junction bases left unmatched: 11. Germline V gene sequence: CDR1 MNHEY, CDR2 SVGAGI. CDR3 in DNA: TGTGCCAGCAGTTACTCGACAGGGGGCGTAAGAGGTAAAGATACGCAGTATTTT. Translating gives CASSYSTGGVRGKDTQYF.

This clonotype was recorded once. This chain uses TRBV18 with TRBJ1-1; 9 bases map to TRBD1. This CDR3 region has 16 residues. Trimming removed 0 bases from V and 4 bases from J; junction bases left unmatched: 6. Germline V lookup: CDR1 KGHSH, CDR2 LQKENI. This CDR3 is CASSPPIATGGTEAFF. In DNA form, the CDR3 reads TGTGCCAGCTCACCACCGATCGCGACAGGGGGCACTGAAGCTTTCTTT.

This clonotype has more than one count but fewer than ten. V gene TRBV15 combines with J gene TRBJ2-2; TRBD1 matches at 8 bases. Germline V gives CDR1 LNHNV, CDR2 YYDKDF (reference sequence). Trimming took 0 bases from V and 2 from J; bases not matched to a gene: 5. CDR3 length: 17 residues. The DNA for the CDR3 is TGTGCCACCAGCAGAGATGCCCAGGGGGCTAACACCGGGGAGCTGTTTTTT. This codes for CATSRDAQGANTGELFF.

The chain joins TRBV11-1 to TRBJ2-3, with D possibly matching TRBD2 (6 bases). Trimming removed 5 bases at V and 2 bases at J, with 17 bases between. The CDR3 is made up of 16 amino acids. Germline CDR1 reads SGHAT; CDR2 reads FQDESV (reference sequence). Here the CDR3 DNA reads TGTGCCAGCAGCCCGCGGCGGGGCTTAACCACAGATACGCAGTATTTT. It is translated as CASSPRRGLTTDTQYF.

This clonotype was seen a handful of times. The chain is built from TRBV6-2 or TRBV6-3 and TRBJ2-7, with D hard to call. The V gene's germline CDR1 is MNHEY and CDR2 SVGEGT. V shed 5 bases and J shed 2 bases, with 7 bases lying between them. There are 12 residues in the CDR3. The CDR3 here is CASSLPPYEQYF. CDR3 in DNA: TGTGCCAGCAGTCTCCCACCCTACGAGCAGTACTTC.

By share, this clonotype counts as medium-sized. The V gene is TRBV6-1, the J gene TRBJ2-7; no definite D call. V was shortened by 5 bases and J by 6 bases, with 11 bases between the two germline ends. The CDR3 length is 12 residues. Germline-derived CDR1 and CDR2 are MNHNS and SASEGT. CDR3 residues: CASSLTSAEQYF. Here the CDR3 DNA reads TGTGCCAGCAGTCTCACCTCGGCCGAGCAGTACTTC.

The J gene is TRBJ2-7, the V gene TRBV28; 9 bases are shared with TRBD2. Per the germline V gene, CDR1 is MDHEN and CDR2 is SYDVKM. Trimming at V came to 6 bases and at J to 5 bases, leaving 11 bases not matched to a gene. CDR3 length: 15 amino acids. CDR3 bases: TGTGCCAGCAGGTCCCTCGCGGGAGGGCTCCACGAGCAGTACTTC. As protein: CASRSLAGGLHEQYF.

The chain combines TRBV27 with TRBJ2-2, with 10 bases fitting TRBD1. V was pared by 6 bases and J by 6 bases, with 7 bases of the junction left unmatched. Germline V gives CDR1 MNHEY, CDR2 SMNVEV (reference sequence). The CDR3 runs to 15 residues. The CDR3 is CASSSGGQGSGELFF. The CDR3 DNA is TGTGCCAGCAGCTCGGGGGGACAGGGGTCCGGGGAGCTGTTTTTT.

The sample holds a few counts of this clonotype. The chain is built from TRBV7-2 and TRBJ2-3, with D possibly TRBD2 on 6 matching bases. CDR1 is SGHTA and CDR2 is FQGNSA in the germline V gene. V was clipped by 5 bases and J by 3 bases, with 21 bases between them. The CDR3 length is 17 residues. The CDR3 sequence: CASSPLGWRGGTDTQYF. The CDR3 nucleotides read TGTGCCAGCAGCCCCCTTGGGTGGCGGGGTGGGACAGATACGCAGTATTTT. Supplemented by reference TRBV7-2 and TRBJ2-3, the full variable domain reads GAGVSQSPSNKVTEKGKDVELRCDPISGHTALYWYRQSLGQGLEFLIYFQGNSAPDKSGLPSDRFSAERTGGSVSTLTIQRTQQEDSAVYLCASSPLGWRGGTDTQYFGPGTRLTVL.

The chain recombines TRBV19 with TRBJ1-1; possible D gene TRBD1, 5 bases. This CDR3 region has 12 residues. The V gene lost 5 bases and the J gene lost 11 bases, with 15 bases spanning the gap. Germline V gives CDR1 LNHDA, CDR2 SQIVND (reference sequence). CDR3 sequence reads: CASSFRESRAFF. The CDR3 DNA sequence: TGTGCCAGTAGTTTCAGGGAATCCCGGGCTTTCTTT.

This clonotype has ten or more counts. The gene calls are TRBV27 and TRBJ2-7, with 7 bases fitting TRBD1. Germline trimming cut 2 bases from V and 2 bases from J; bases unmatched to any gene: 3. This CDR3 region has 14 residues. Germline loops: CDR1 MNHEY, CDR2 SMNVEV (reference sequence). The chain's CDR3 is CASSLGDRPYEQYF. The CDR3 DNA sequence: TGTGCCAGCAGTTTAGGGGACAGACCCTACGAGCAGTACTTC.

The chain uses TRBV7-9 and TRBJ1-1; D not certain. Germline assignment: CDR1 SEHNR and CDR2 FQNEAQ (reference sequence). The CDR3 extends over 15 amino acids. Trimming took 2 bases from V and 0 from J, leaving 10 bases between them. The CDR3 DNA sequence: TGTGCCAGCAGCTTACTAAGCATCATGAACACTGAAGCTTTCTTT. It specifies CASSLLSIMNTEAFF.

This clonotype has a handful of counts. This chain connects TRBV5-1 to TRBJ2-3, with D possibly being TRBD1 (5 bases). Trimming cost V 5 bases and J 2 bases, with 15 bases left between them. Germline loops: CDR1 SGHRS, CDR2 YFSETQ. CDR3 length equals 15 residues. The CDR3 reads CASRPGWGPTDTQYF. CDR3 sequence (DNA): TGCGCCAGCAGGCCTGGATGGGGCCCCACAGATACGCAGTATTTT.

This clonotype came up a few times. The chain links TRBV30 to TRBJ1-1, with 10 bases identical to TRBD1. The CDR3 totals 13 residues. Per the germline V gene, CDR1 is GTSNPN and CDR2 is SVGIG (reference sequence). Trimming at V came to 1 base and at J to 7 bases, leaving 3 bases not matched to a gene. This CDR3 is CAWSGTGGSEAFF. The DNA of the CDR3 is TGTGCCTGGAGTGGGACAGGGGGTAGTGAAGCTTTCTTT.

This clonotype was recorded only once. This rearrangement joins TRBV5-1 to TRBJ2-7; 8 bases map to TRBD1. Germline V lookup: CDR1 SGHRS, CDR2 YFSETQ. The V segment lost 4 bases and the J segment 3 bases; nucleotides outside the gene matches: 9. There are 15 residues in the CDR3. CDR3 sequence reads: CASSIQQGGGYEQYF. DNA of the CDR3: TGCGCCAGCAGCATACAACAGGGGGGAGGCTACGAGCAGTACTTC.

This clonotype occurred a few times. The rearrangement joins TRBV29-1 to TRBJ1-1, with 11 bases matching TRBD1. Looked up from germline, CDR1 is SQVTM and CDR2 is ANQGSEA. The CDR3 totals 14 residues. Trimming removed 4 bases from V and 4 bases from J; junction bases left unmatched: 5. The DNA of the CDR3 is TGCAGCGTTGTACCCGGGACAGGGGGCACTGAAGCTTTCTTT. This gives the protein CSVVPGTGGTEAFF.

The chain links TRBV18 to TRBJ2-5; TRBD2 matches 13 bases. Germline V gene sequence: CDR1 KGHSH, CDR2 LQKENI. V shed 5 bases, J shed 1 base, and the junction held 4 bases outside the gene matches. The CDR3 length is 16 residues. The CDR3: CASSAGLAGLQETQYF. CDR3 nucleotide sequence: TGTGCCAGCTCAGCGGGACTAGCGGGGCTCCAAGAGACCCAGTACTTC. The whole variable domain, filled in from reference TRBV18 and TRBJ2-5, reads NAGVMQNPRHLVRRRGQEARLRCSPMKGHSHVYWYRQLPEEGLKFMVYLQKENIIDESGMPKERFSAEFPKEGPSILRIQQVVRGDSAAYFCASSAGLAGLQETQYFGPGTRLLVL.

This chain links TRBV18 with TRBJ1-1; 10 nucleotides match TRBD1. V shed 4 bases, J shed 2 bases, and the junction held 7 bases outside the gene matches. Germline V lookup: CDR1 KGHSH, CDR2 LQKENI. The CDR3 loop spans 16 amino acids. CDR3 sequence reads: CASSLLSTGGNTEAFF. The CDR3 DNA reads as TGTGCCAGCTCACTCCTTTCGACAGGGGGCAACACTGAAGCTTTCTTT.

A remark on this clonotype: A single base separates this from a much larger clone, so it may be a read error. The rearrangement uses TRBV6-1 and TRBJ2-3, with unresolved D. The germline gives CDR1 MNHNS, CDR2 SASEGT. Trimming cost V 2 bases and J 13 bases, with 13 bases left between them. The CDR3 runs to 12 residues. This CDR3 reads CASSEFDIMEYF. The CDR3 nucleotides read TGTGCCAGCAGTGAATTTGATATAATGGAGTATTTT.

This clonotype turned up a few times. The chain carries TRBV30 and TRBJ1-1, with D possibly being TRBD1 (6 bases). Germline CDR1 and CDR2: GTSNPN and SVGIG (reference sequence). V was cut by 7 bases and J by 8 bases, with 14 bases left in between. The CDR3 length is 11 residues. The CDR3, as DNA: TGTGCCTTGATAAGGGGGGGAGAAGCTTTCTTT. Translation: CALIRGGEAFF.